One and the same sample provided the 23 T cell receptor beta chains below, sequenced in a study of T cell responses to AZD1222 COVID-19 vaccine. The method was immunoSEQ multiplex PCR; TCRdb's version includes in-frame clones alone and lacks a portion of them. This table holds about 86,000 clones, around 87% found once. The sample in question was peripheral blood, obtained 28 days after the second AZD1222 dose. The source of these receptors is an adult who received the AZD1222 COVID-19 vaccine.

V is TRBV11-1 and J is TRBJ1-1; D unresolved. The CDR3 extends over 13 amino acids. Trimming pared 6 bases from V and 3 bases from J, leaving 11 bases between. Germline V gene data show CDR1 as SGHAT and CDR2 as FQDESV (reference sequence). The DNA of the CDR3 is TGTGCCAGCAGTTGGAGTGGAGACACTGAAGCTTTCTTT. It codes for CASSWSGDTEAFF.

This chain links TRBV6-2 or TRBV6-3 with TRBJ1-1, with a tentative D call TRBD1 (5 bases). V was shortened by 4 bases and J by 1 base, with 7 bases between the two germline ends. This CDR3 contains 13 residues. Germline CDR1 and CDR2: MNHEY and SVGEGT. This CDR3 reads CASSSRENTEAFF. As DNA, the CDR3 is TGTGCCAGCAGTTCCAGGGAGAACACTGAAGCTTTCTTT.

V usage is TRBV2 and J usage is TRBJ2-7; D might be TRBD2 (7 bases). Looked up from germline, CDR1 is SNHLY and CDR2 is FYNNEI. This CDR3 contains 16 residues. Trimming pared 4 bases from V and 9 bases from J, leaving 25 bases between. For the CDR3, the DNA is TGTGCCAGCAGTGGTACCGACAGGCCCTCCCGGGGGGTGCAGTACTTC. This gives the protein CASSGTDRPSRGVQYF.

This chain uses TRBV10-1 with TRBJ2-1; 13 positions agree with TRBD2. Trimming took 1 base from V and 8 from J; bases not matched to a gene: 26. Germline V CDR1 and CDR2: WNHNN, SYGVQD (reference sequence). The CDR3 is made up of 23 amino acids. The CDR3 loop reads CASSEFRLYSRGLAGDFPDEQFF. CDR3 sequence (DNA): TGCGCCAGCAGTGAGTTCCGATTGTATTCCCGTGGACTAGCGGGGGACTTTCCCGATGAGCAGTTCTTC.

In this sample, this clone turned up once. The rearrangement links TRBV7-3 to TRBJ2-1, with TRBD2 matching 11 bases. Germline lookup yields CDR1 SGHTA and CDR2 FQGTGA. The CDR3 is made up of 16 amino acids. The trim removed 0 bases at V and 9 bases at J, leaving 7 bases unmatched. CDR3 in DNA: TGTGCCAGCAGCTTAACGGAGACTAGCGGGGCCAGTGAGCAGTTCTTC. Its translation is CASSLTETSGASEQFF.

The V gene is TRBV19, the J gene TRBJ1-2; TRBD1 aligns across 7 bases. Per the germline V gene, CDR1 is LNHDA and CDR2 is SQIVND (reference sequence). Trimming cost V 3 bases and J 4 bases; bases outside gene matches: 17. The CDR3 sequence is 18 residues long. The CDR3 region has the DNA TGTGCCAGTAGTATGAACGGCCTTCGAGGGGGCGAAGGCTATGGCTACACCTTC. Amino acids: CASSMNGLRGGEGYGYTF.

The V call is TRBV7-6, the J call TRBJ2-4; 7 nucleotides match TRBD2. The CDR3 totals 17 residues. The junction had 8 bases not matched to a gene; V was cut back by 2 bases and J by 1 base. Germline-derived CDR1 and CDR2 are SGHVS and FNYEAQ. The CDR3 DNA reads TGTGCCAGCAGCTTAAATCCGTCGGGGGGTGCCAAAAACATTCAGTACTTC. Translated, it gives CASSLNPSGGAKNIQYF. Variable domain in full (rest from reference TRBV7-6 and TRBJ2-4): GAGVSQSPRYKVTKRGQDVALRCDPISGHVSLYWYRQALGQGPEFLTYFNYEAQQDKSGLPNDRFSAERPEGSISTLTIQRTEQRDSAMYRCASSLNPSGGAKNIQYFGAGTRLSVL.

This sequence joins TRBV6-2 or TRBV6-3 and TRBJ2-7, with a weak D call TRBD2 (5 bases). CDR3 length: 15 residues. Germline assignment: CDR1 MNHEY and CDR2 SVGEGT. Trimming pared 4 bases from V and 4 bases from J, leaving 17 bases between. The CDR3 DNA follows: TGTGCCAGCAGTTCCCTAGCACTGAGTCTTTACGAGCAGTACTTC. Translated: CASSSLALSLYEQYF.

The CDR3 DNA follows: TGCAGCGTTCAGAGCGGGAGGCCTTACAATGAGCAGTTCTTC. Encoded protein: CSVQSGRPYNEQFF. The rearrangement uses TRBV29-1 and TRBJ2-1; 9 bases align to TRBD2. Looked up from germline, CDR1 is SQVTM and CDR2 is ANQGSEA. After removal of 5 bases from V and 4 bases from J, the junction contained 6 bases not matched to a gene. The CDR3 contains 14 residues.

This clone was recorded once. The chain links TRBV5-6 to TRBJ1-4; 8 positions agree with TRBD1. Germline CDR1 and CDR2: SGHDT and YYEEEE. V lost 4 bases, J lost 7 bases, and 6 bases stayed unmatched. The CDR3 consists of 14 residues. The CDR3 spells CASSTGGRGEKLFF. CDR3 nucleotides: TGTGCCAGCAGCACAGGGGGGCGGGGTGAAAAACTGTTTTTT.

This chain links TRBV19 with TRBJ1-2, with 11 positions matching TRBD1. The germline V gene has CDR1 LNHDA and CDR2 SQIVND (reference sequence). J was trimmed by 7 bases and V by 5 bases; bases with no gene match: 12. This CDR3 is 16 amino acids long. The CDR3 loop reads CASSPAAGQGGSGYTF. Here the CDR3 DNA reads TGTGCCAGTAGTCCCGCTGCGGGACAGGGGGGATCTGGCTACACCTTC.

The chain joins TRBV19 to TRBJ2-5; D perhaps matches TRBD1 (6 bases). CDR3 size: 16 residues. CDR1 is LNHDA and CDR2 is SQIVND in the germline V gene (reference sequence). Trimming cost V 4 bases and J 0 bases, with 15 bases left between them. The CDR3 loop is CASSTTGLSYQETQYF. The CDR3 DNA is TGTGCCAGTAGTACTACAGGGTTATCGTACCAAGAGACCCAGTACTTC.

The chain has TRBV27 and TRBJ1-1, with a weak D call TRBD1 (6 bases). The V gene's germline CDR1 is MNHEY and CDR2 SMNVEV (reference sequence). The CDR3 has 14 residues. V was cut by 1 base and J by 7 bases, with 13 bases left in between. The CDR3 DNA sequence: TGTGCCAGCAGTTTATTAGGGGGGGGAGGTGAAGCTTTCTTT. Amino acids: CASSLLGGGGEAFF.

The V and J genes are TRBV29-1 and TRBJ1-1, with 9 bases lining up with TRBD1. The CDR3 sequence is 14 residues long. Germline CDR1 and CDR2: SQVTM and ANQGSEA. The V gene end was trimmed by 6 bases and the J gene end by 2 bases; junction bases not matched to a gene: 7. CDR3 in DNA: TGCAGCGTCCGAAGACAGGGGGGAAACACTGAAGCTTTCTTT. Translating it yields CSVRRQGGNTEAFF.

This clone has just one count. Here the CDR3 DNA reads TGTGCCAGCTTTGGCGGCGCCTACAATGAGCAGTTCTTC. This gives the protein CASFGGAYNEQFF. The V and J genes are TRBV21-1 and TRBJ2-1; TRBD2 is the table's D call, not checked against the DNA. TRBV21-1 is recorded as a pseudogene. This CDR3 is built from 13 residues.

This chain uses TRBV11-2 with TRBJ2-1; D is unresolved. The CDR3 contains 12 residues. CDR1 is SGHAT, CDR2 FQNNGV, per germline. V was cut by 3 bases and J by 3 bases, with 3 bases left in between. CDR3 DNA: TGTGCCAGCAGCTTCGTCTACAATGAGCAGTTCTTC. It translates to CASSFVYNEQFF. The full variable domain, completed using reference TRBV11-2 and TRBJ2-1, is EAGVAQSPRYKIIEKRQSVAFWCNPISGHATLYWYQQILGQGPKLLIQFQNNGVVDDSQLPKDRFSAERLKGVDSTLKIQPAKLEDSAVYLCASSFVYNEQFFGPGTRLTVL.

This chain links TRBV11-2 with TRBJ1-2, with TRBD1 matching over 7 bases. V lost 5 bases, J lost 5 bases, and 11 bases stayed unmatched. The germline gives CDR1 SGHAT, CDR2 FQNNGV. The CDR3 is made up of 15 amino acids. The CDR3 spells CASSRRGTELYGYTF. CDR3 bases: TGTGCCAGCAGCCGACGGGGGACAGAACTTTATGGCTACACCTTC.

The J gene is TRBJ1-1, the V gene TRBV5-1; D is possibly TRBD1 (5 bases). V gave up 7 bases and J gave up 3 bases, with 16 bases separating them. CDR1 and CDR2 from the germline V gene are SGHRS and YFSETQ. This CDR3 spans 14 amino acids. CDR3 amino acids: CASADYSGDTEAFF. The DNA of the CDR3 is TGCGCCAGCGCAGACTATTCGGGGGACACTGAAGCTTTCTTT.

The chain has TRBV27 and TRBJ1-5; TRBD1 matches at 9 bases. J gave up 5 bases and V 6 bases, and 8 bases lay outside the gene matches. Germline CDR1 and CDR2: MNHEY and SMNVEV (reference sequence). This CDR3 comprises 15 residues. CDR3 coding DNA: TGTGCCAGCAGCTCCACCGGGACAGGGTATCAGCCCCAGCATTTT. The encoded protein is CASSSTGTGYQPQHF.

The V gene is TRBV5-1, the J gene TRBJ1-1, with D maybe TRBD1 (6 bases). Germline V CDR1 and CDR2: SGHRS, YFSETQ. CDR3 length: 14 residues. V was trimmed by 6 bases and J by 10 bases, leaving 22 bases between them. Here the CDR3 reads CASTPPGGANGAFF. CDR3 in DNA: TGCGCCAGCACCCCCCCCGGGGGGGCGAACGGAGCTTTCTTT.

For the CDR3, the DNA is TGTGCCAGCAGTGAAACAGGGGCATATAATTCACCCCTCCACTTT. Translating it yields CASSETGAYNSPLHF. The V and J genes are TRBV2 and TRBJ1-6, with 7 bases fitting TRBD1. V shed 2 bases, J shed 4 bases, and the junction held 2 bases outside the gene matches. CDR1 and CDR2 from the germline V gene are SNHLY and FYNNEI. The CDR3 is made up of 15 amino acids.

The chain uses TRBV18 and TRBJ2-7; D possibly corresponds to TRBD2 (5 bases). The ends were cut back, 5 bases at V and 1 base at J, with 15 bases in the middle. The germline V gene encodes CDR1 KGHSH and CDR2 LQKENI. The CDR3 runs to 15 residues. CDR3 nucleotides: TGTGCCAGCTCAGGTGTTAAGAGCGGATCCTACGAGCAGTACTTC. Protein product: CASSGVKSGSYEQYF. The full variable domain, rest sourced from reference TRBV18 and TRBJ2-7, is NAGVMQNPRHLVRRRGQEARLRCSPMKGHSHVYWYRQLPEEGLKFMVYLQKENIIDESGMPKERFSAEFPKEGPSILRIQQVVRGDSAAYFCASSGVKSGSYEQYFGPGTRLTVT.

J is TRBJ1-4 and V is TRBV30, with unresolved D. V was clipped by 2 bases and J by 4 bases, with 11 bases between them. The CDR3 loop spans 14 amino acids. Germline V gene lookup returns CDR1 GTSNPN and CDR2 SVGIG (reference sequence). DNA for the CDR3: TGTGCCTGGAGTTCTAGACGGAGTAATGAAAAACTGTTTTTT. Its protein is CAWSSRRSNEKLFF.